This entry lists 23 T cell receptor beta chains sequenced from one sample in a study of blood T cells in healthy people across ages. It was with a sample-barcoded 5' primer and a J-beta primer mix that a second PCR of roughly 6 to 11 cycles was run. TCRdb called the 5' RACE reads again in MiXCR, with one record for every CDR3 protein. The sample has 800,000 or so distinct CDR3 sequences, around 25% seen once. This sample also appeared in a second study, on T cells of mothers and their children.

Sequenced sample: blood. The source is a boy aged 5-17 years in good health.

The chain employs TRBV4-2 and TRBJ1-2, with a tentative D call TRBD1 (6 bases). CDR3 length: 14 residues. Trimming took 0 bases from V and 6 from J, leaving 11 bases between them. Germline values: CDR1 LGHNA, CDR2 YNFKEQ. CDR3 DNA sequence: TGTGCCAGCAGCCAAGATACGGGGGCGGATGGCTACACCTTC. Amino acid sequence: CASSQDTGADGYTF.

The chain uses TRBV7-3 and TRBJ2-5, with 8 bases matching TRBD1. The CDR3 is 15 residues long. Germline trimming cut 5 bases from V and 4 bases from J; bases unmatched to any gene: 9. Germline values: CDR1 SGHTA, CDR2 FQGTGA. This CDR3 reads CASSAQGARGETQYF. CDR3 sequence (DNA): TGTGCCAGCAGCGCTCAGGGGGCGCGGGGAGAGACCCAGTACTTC.

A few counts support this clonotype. CDR3 amino acids: CASSWTGSRYGYTF. Here the CDR3 DNA reads TGTGCCAGCAGTTGGACAGGGAGTCGCTATGGCTACACCTTC. The V call is TRBV12-3 or TRBV12-4, the J call TRBJ1-2; 8 bases match TRBD1. V dropped 4 bases and J dropped 4; count of bases not matched to a gene: 5. The CDR3 is 14 residues long.

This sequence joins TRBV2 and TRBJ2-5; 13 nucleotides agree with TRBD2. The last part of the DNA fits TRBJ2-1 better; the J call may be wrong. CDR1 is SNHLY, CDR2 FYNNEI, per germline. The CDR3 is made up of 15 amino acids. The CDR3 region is CASRVTSGGPNEQFF. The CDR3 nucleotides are TGTGCCAGCAGGGTGACTAGCGGGGGGCCTAATGAGCAGTTCTTC.

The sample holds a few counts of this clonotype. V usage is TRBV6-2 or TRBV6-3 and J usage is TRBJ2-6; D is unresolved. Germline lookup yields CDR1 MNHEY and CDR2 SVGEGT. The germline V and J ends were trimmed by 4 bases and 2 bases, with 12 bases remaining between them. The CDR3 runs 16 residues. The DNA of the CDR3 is TGTGCCAGCAGTTCGACCCTGACCCCTGGGGCCAACGTCCTGACTTTC. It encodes CASSSTLTPGANVLTF.

The CDR3 coding sequence is TGTGCCAGCAGTTACTCGAAAACCCGTATGAACACTGAAGCTTTCTTT. Translating gives CASSYSKTRMNTEAFF. The chain joins TRBV6-2 or TRBV6-3 to TRBJ1-1, with D unclear. Looked up from germline, CDR1 is MNHEY and CDR2 is SVGEGT. V dropped 0 bases and J dropped 0 bases, with 11 bases sitting between them. CDR3 length: 16 amino acids.

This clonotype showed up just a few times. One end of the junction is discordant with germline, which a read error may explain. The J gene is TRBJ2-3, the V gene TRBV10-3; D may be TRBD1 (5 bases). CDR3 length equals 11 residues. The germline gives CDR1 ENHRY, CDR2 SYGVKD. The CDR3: CAVRVADTQYF. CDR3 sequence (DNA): TGTGCCGTCAGGGTTGCAGATACGCAGTATTTT.

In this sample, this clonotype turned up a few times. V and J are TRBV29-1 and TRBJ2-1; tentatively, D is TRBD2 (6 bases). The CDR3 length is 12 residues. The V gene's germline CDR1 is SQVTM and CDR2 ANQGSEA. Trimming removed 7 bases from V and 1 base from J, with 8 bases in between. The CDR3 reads CSAGTSYNEQFF. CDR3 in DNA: TGCAGCGCAGGGACTTCCTACAATGAGCAGTTCTTC.

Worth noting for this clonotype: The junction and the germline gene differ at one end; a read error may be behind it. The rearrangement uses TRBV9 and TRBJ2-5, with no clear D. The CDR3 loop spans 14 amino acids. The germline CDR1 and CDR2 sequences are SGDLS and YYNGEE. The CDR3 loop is CACSVGSLQETQYF. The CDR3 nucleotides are TGTGCCTGCAGCGTAGGGTCACTTCAAGAGACCCAGTACTTC.

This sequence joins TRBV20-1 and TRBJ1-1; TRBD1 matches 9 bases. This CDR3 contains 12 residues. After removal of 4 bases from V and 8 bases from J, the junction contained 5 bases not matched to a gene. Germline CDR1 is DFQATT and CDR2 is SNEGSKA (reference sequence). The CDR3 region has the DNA TGCAGTGCTATAACACAGGGGGCCGAAGCTTTCTTT. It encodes CSAITQGAEAFF.

This CDR3 reads CASAWTRGSYEQYF. The CDR3 DNA reads TGTGCCAGCGCTTGGACTAGAGGATCCTACGAGCAGTACTTC. The V call is TRBV28, the J call TRBJ2-7; 7 bases match TRBD2. CDR1 is MDHEN and CDR2 is SYDVKM in the germline V gene. CDR3 size: 14 residues. Trimming cost V 8 bases and J 1 base; bases outside gene matches: 8.

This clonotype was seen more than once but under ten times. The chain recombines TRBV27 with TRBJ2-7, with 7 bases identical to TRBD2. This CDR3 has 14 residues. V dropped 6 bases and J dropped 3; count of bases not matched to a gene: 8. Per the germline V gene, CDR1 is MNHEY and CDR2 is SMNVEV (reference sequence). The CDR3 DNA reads TGTGCCAGCAGCTGGGCGGGAGCCTACTACGAGCAGTACTTC. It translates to CASSWAGAYYEQYF.

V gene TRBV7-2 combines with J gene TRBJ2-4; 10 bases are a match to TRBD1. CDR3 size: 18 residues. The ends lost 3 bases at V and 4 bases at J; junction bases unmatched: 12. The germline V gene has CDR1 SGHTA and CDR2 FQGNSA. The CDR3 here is CASSFGTGVEVPKNIQYF. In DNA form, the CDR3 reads TGTGCCAGCAGCTTCGGGACAGGGGTGGAGGTTCCAAAAAACATTCAGTACTTC.

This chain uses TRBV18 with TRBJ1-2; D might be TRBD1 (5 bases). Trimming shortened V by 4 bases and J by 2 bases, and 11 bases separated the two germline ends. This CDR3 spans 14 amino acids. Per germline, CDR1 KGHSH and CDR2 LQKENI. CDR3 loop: CASSRDVYNYGYTF. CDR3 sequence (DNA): TGTGCCAGCTCACGGGACGTCTACAACTATGGCTACACCTTC.

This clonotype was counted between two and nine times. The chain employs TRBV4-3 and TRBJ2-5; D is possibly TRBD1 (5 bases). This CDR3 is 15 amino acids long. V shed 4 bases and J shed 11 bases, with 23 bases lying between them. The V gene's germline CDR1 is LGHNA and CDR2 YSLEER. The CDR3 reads CASSRGVSYLRWQYF. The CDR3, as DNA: TGCGCCAGCAGCCGGGGCGTGAGTTATCTACGATGGCAGTACTTC.

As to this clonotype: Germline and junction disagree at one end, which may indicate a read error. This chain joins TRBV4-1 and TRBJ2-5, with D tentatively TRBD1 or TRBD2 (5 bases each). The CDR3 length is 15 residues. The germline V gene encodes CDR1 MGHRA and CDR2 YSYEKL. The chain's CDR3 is CASSQGTKFVETQYF. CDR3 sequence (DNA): TGTGCCAGCAGCCAAGGGACCAAGTTTGTAGAGACCCAGTACTTC.

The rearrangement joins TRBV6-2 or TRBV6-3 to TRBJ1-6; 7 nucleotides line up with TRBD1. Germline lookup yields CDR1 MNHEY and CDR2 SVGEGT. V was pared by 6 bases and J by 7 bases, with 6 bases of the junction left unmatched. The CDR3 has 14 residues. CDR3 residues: CASSIGQENSPLHF. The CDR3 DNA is TGTGCCAGCAGCATTGGACAGGAAAATTCACCCCTCCACTTT.

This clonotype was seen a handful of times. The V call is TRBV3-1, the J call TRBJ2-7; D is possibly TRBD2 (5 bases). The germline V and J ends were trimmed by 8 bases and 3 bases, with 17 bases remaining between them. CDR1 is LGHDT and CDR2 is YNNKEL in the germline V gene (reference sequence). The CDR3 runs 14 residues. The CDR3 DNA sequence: TGTGCCAGCCGTCTAGGGCCGGGGTTCTACGAGCAGTACTTC. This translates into CASRLGPGFYEQYF.

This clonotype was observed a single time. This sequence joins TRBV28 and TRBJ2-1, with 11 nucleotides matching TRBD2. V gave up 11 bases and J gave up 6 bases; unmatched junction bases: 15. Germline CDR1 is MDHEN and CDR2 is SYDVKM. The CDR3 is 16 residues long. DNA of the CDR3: TGTGCCGCTAGTTGGGTAGGGACTAGCGGCGGCAATGAGCAGTTCTTC. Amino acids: CAASWVGTSGGNEQFF.

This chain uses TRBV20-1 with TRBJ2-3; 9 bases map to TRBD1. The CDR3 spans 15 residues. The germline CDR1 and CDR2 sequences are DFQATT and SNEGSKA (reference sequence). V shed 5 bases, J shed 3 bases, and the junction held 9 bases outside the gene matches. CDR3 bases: TGCAGTGCTCTACCGGGACAGGGATGGACAGATACGCAGTATTTT. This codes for CSALPGQGWTDTQYF.

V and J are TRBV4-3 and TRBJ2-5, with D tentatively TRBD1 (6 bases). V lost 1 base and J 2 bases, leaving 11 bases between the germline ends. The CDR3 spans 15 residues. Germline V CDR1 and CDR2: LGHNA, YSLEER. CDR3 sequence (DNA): TGCGCCAGCAGCCAAGTGCACAGGGCACAAGAGACCCAGTACTTC. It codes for CASSQVHRAQETQYF.

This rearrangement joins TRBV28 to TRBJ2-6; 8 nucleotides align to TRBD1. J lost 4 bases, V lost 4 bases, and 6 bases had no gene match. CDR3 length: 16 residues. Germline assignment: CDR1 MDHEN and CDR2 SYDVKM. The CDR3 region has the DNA TGTGCCAGCAGTTACAGGGGGGCGGCCGGGGCCAACGTCCTGACTTTC. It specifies CASSYRGAAGANVLTF.

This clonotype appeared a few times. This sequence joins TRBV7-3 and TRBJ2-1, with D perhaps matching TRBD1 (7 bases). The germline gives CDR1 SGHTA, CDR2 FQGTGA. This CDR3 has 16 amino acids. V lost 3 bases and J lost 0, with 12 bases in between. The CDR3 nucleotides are TGTGCCAGCAGCTTCGCGGGACAGCTCTCCTACAATGAGCAGTTCTTC. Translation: CASSFAGQLSYNEQFF.